The clone carrying this T cell receptor beta chain was seen a single time. Its target is not known. Clones were sequenced by immunoSEQ multiplex PCR, and TCRdb holds only the in-frame ones, with some missing. The sample lists 1.5 million to 2.5 million clones, 85% to 95% occurring once. It was CD45RO-negative cells, positively selected for CCR7, that made up naive CD8 cells, with terminally differentiated effector memory CD45RA+ cells excluded. CDR1 and CDR2 from the germline V gene are SQVTM and ANQGSEA. J lost 3 bases, V lost 4 bases, and 10 bases had no gene match. The CDR3 spans 15 residues. This sample is part of a study of shared clonotypes between healthy human individuals. Findings of the study overall: The generation probabilities recorded for non-shared clonotypes fell below those of clonotypes shared by all four donors.

J is TRBJ1-1 and V is TRBV29-1, with 8 bases lining up with TRBD1. The TCR sequence derives from a man younger than 35 in good health. The sample taken for sequencing was naive CD8+ T cells sorted from blood. The CDR3 reads CSVVSGGSSYTEAFF. The DNA for the CDR3 is TGCAGCGTTGTATCAGGGGGCAGTTCCTACACTGAAGCTTTCTTT.